These T cell receptor beta chains were read from a single sample in a study of control samples from healthy donors and cancer patients. Sequencing used immunoSEQ multiplex PCR; TCRdb keeps in-frame clones, though not all of them. There are fewer than 150,000 clones in the sample; roughly nine tenths occur only once, and 6% to 8.5% lies in the top ten. Sequencing was carried out using blood. Receptors were obtained from a woman aged 18-29 years in good health. Both conserved end residues are trimmed from each CDR3. The D gene is left open where the match is weak.

CDR3aa: ASSYDLNEQF
d_gene: .
v_gene: TRBV7-9
j_gene: TRBJ2-1

CDR3aa: ASGTGAGNQPQH
d_gene: .
v_gene: TRBV28
j_gene: TRBJ1-5

CDR3aa: ASSFGGPSYNEQF
d_gene: .
v_gene: TRBV7-2
j_gene: TRBJ2-1

CDR3aa: ATSASTGTLQETQY
d_gene: TRBD1
v_gene: TRBV24-1
j_gene: TRBJ2-5

CDR3aa: ASRQAGQGLKQF
d_gene: TRBD2
v_gene: TRBV7-6
j_gene: TRBJ2-1

CDR3aa: ASSPYEQY
d_gene: .
v_gene: TRBV21-1
j_gene: TRBJ2-7

CDR3aa: SVGDIEQY
d_gene: .
v_gene: TRBV29-1
j_gene: TRBJ2-3

CDR3aa: ASTPLRGATNEKLF
d_gene: .
v_gene: TRBV19
j_gene: TRBJ1-4

CDR3aa: AWSVAGANVLT
d_gene: .
v_gene: TRBV30
j_gene: TRBJ2-6

CDR3aa: ASSPPRLGTGELF
d_gene: .
v_gene: TRBV27
j_gene: TRBJ2-2

CDR3aa: ASSLVPNTEAF
d_gene: .
v_gene: TRBV28
j_gene: TRBJ1-1

CDR3aa: ASSQVLVSKDDEKLF
d_gene: .
v_gene: TRBV14
j_gene: TRBJ1-4

CDR3aa: ASSQESCQGGTQY
d_gene: .
v_gene: TRBV3-1/TRBV3-2
j_gene: TRBJ2-4

CDR3aa: ASSSGLAGTNEQF
d_gene: TRBD2
v_gene: TRBV6-2/TRBV6-3
j_gene: TRBJ2-1

CDR3aa: ATSDSPTDSPYEQY
d_gene: .
v_gene: TRBV24-1
j_gene: TRBJ2-7

CDR3aa: SVERTGLWGYT
d_gene: .
v_gene: TRBV29-1
j_gene: TRBJ1-2

CDR3aa: ASHVGHRDANTGELF
d_gene: .
v_gene: TRBV5-1
j_gene: TRBJ2-2

CDR3aa: ASSEMNTEAF
d_gene: .
v_gene: TRBV9
j_gene: TRBJ1-1

CDR3aa: ASSSRAGGPTDTQY
d_gene: TRBD2
v_gene: TRBV7-2
j_gene: TRBJ2-3

CDR3aa: AWSTPGGLEITYEQY
d_gene: .
v_gene: TRBV30
j_gene: TRBJ2-7

CDR3aa: ASSTWTSLPNEQF
d_gene: TRBD2
v_gene: TRBV5-4
j_gene: TRBJ2-1

CDR3aa: ATSDFGTAYGVHEQF
d_gene: TRBD1
v_gene: TRBV24-1
j_gene: TRBJ2-1

CDR3aa: AWKFLGLSSYNEQF
d_gene: .
v_gene: TRBV30
j_gene: TRBJ2-1

CDR3aa: ASSPGQGAVSSTLNTIY
d_gene: TRBD1
v_gene: TRBV11-3
j_gene: TRBJ1-3

CDR3aa: ASSPATGFGSKSSYNSPLH
d_gene: TRBD1
v_gene: TRBV19
j_gene: TRBJ1-6

CDR3aa: ASSLRDYGYT
d_gene: .
v_gene: TRBV5-1
j_gene: TRBJ1-2

CDR3aa: ASSPPKGMNTEAF
d_gene: .
v_gene: TRBV6-6
j_gene: TRBJ1-1

CDR3aa: ASSLGLDILVTYGYT
d_gene: .
v_gene: TRBV28
j_gene: TRBJ1-2

CDR3aa: ASRTTGGLYTGELF
d_gene: TRBD1
v_gene: TRBV5-6
j_gene: TRBJ2-2

CDR3aa: ASSPSGTGELF
d_gene: .
v_gene: TRBV7-3
j_gene: TRBJ2-2

CDR3aa: ASSSAPGARAYEQY
d_gene: .
v_gene: TRBV11-2
j_gene: TRBJ2-7

CDR3aa: ASKQGAGTEAF
d_gene: TRBD1
v_gene: TRBV18
j_gene: TRBJ1-1

CDR3aa: ATWGQGAGTGELF
d_gene: TRBD1
v_gene: TRBV19
j_gene: TRBJ2-2

CDR3aa: ATSHRGNQPQH
d_gene: TRBD1
v_gene: TRBV24-1
j_gene: TRBJ1-5

CDR3aa: ASSDQGQGATRLGSYEQY
d_gene: TRBD1
v_gene: TRBV2
j_gene: TRBJ2-7

CDR3aa: ASSPDRGPSGEQY
d_gene: TRBD1
v_gene: TRBV5-5
j_gene: TRBJ2-7

CDR3aa: ASTPDRPNTEAF
d_gene: TRBD1
v_gene: TRBV18
j_gene: TRBJ1-1

CDR3aa: ATSDSSGGGTDTQY
d_gene: TRBD2
v_gene: TRBV24-1
j_gene: TRBJ2-3

CDR3aa: ASTRGGRSQPQH
d_gene: .
v_gene: TRBV19
j_gene: TRBJ1-5

CDR3aa: ASSQGVLYNEQF
d_gene: .
v_gene: TRBV3-1/TRBV3-2
j_gene: TRBJ2-1

CDR3aa: ASSFAQGTSLKGYT
d_gene: .
v_gene: TRBV28
j_gene: TRBJ1-2

CDR3aa: ASSWSSGTHNEQF
d_gene: TRBD2
v_gene: TRBV5-1
j_gene: TRBJ2-1

CDR3aa: ATSIRGGNGDEQF
d_gene: TRBD2
v_gene: TRBV24-1
j_gene: TRBJ2-1

CDR3aa: SASPGAGNQPQH
d_gene: .
v_gene: TRBV20-1
j_gene: TRBJ1-5

CDR3aa: ASLLTGRANYGYT
d_gene: .
v_gene: TRBV11-2
j_gene: TRBJ1-2

CDR3aa: ASSEKLSGNTIY
d_gene: .
v_gene: TRBV10-1
j_gene: TRBJ1-3

CDR3aa: ASSGGQGPRSGEQY
d_gene: TRBD1
v_gene: TRBV2
j_gene: TRBJ2-7

CDR3aa: AIRSGRKTYEQY
d_gene: TRBD2
v_gene: TRBV10-3
j_gene: TRBJ2-7

CDR3aa: ASSQEGAGDTQY
d_gene: .
v_gene: TRBV4-2
j_gene: TRBJ2-3

CDR3aa: ASRKGNTEAF
d_gene: .
v_gene: TRBV27
j_gene: TRBJ1-1

CDR3aa: ASSDGGYTEAF
d_gene: .
v_gene: TRBV2
j_gene: TRBJ1-1

CDR3aa: ASSQQRWDIGPGGQVGSGELF
d_gene: TRBD1
v_gene: TRBV3-1/TRBV3-2
j_gene: TRBJ2-2

CDR3aa: ASRWGPGDQFWSEQY
d_gene: .
v_gene: TRBV28
j_gene: TRBJ2-7

CDR3aa: AISVLRGSSYEQY
d_gene: .
v_gene: TRBV10-3
j_gene: TRBJ2-7

CDR3aa: ASGWTGDQPQH
d_gene: TRBD1
v_gene: TRBV2
j_gene: TRBJ1-5

CDR3aa: ASSLRLNTEAF
d_gene: .
v_gene: TRBV27
j_gene: TRBJ1-1

CDR3aa: ASSSTSGATGELF
d_gene: TRBD2
v_gene: TRBV7-2
j_gene: TRBJ2-2

CDR3aa: AWSVLPRQGRQSPLH
d_gene: TRBD1
v_gene: TRBV30
j_gene: TRBJ1-6

CDR3aa: ASSPHGGWQETQY
d_gene: .
v_gene: TRBV9
j_gene: TRBJ2-5